These 24 T cell receptor beta chains came from one sample sequenced in a study of T cells in Graves' hyperthyroidism and ophthalmopathy. The TCR beta CDR3 regions underwent amplification using RNA transcripts as the source. When the TCR CDR3 underwent first-round RT-PCR, the HTBI primer set was used. TCRdb redid the calling of the multiplex PCR reads with MiXCR, one entry per CDR3 protein. The data show fewer than 450,000 distinct CDR3 sequences, with about 16% seen just once and about 20% held by the top ten. The sequenced sample was blood. Every receptor here comes from a woman between 55 and 75 years old with Graves' ophthalmopathy.

The sample holds a few counts of this clonotype. V usage is TRBV5-1 and J usage is TRBJ2-7, with D uncertain. V dropped 1 base and J dropped 5 bases, with 10 bases sitting between them. CDR1 and CDR2 (germline): SGHRS, YFSETQ. The CDR3 is made up of 13 amino acids. CDR3 DNA: TGCGCCAGCAGCTTGCCGTTACGTCACGAGCAGTACTTC. As protein: CASSLPLRHEQYF.

This clonotype has just a few counts. This chain links TRBV29-1 with TRBJ2-7; 8 bases agree with TRBD1. CDR1 is SQVTM, CDR2 ANQGSEA, per germline. The CDR3 is 14 residues long. V was pared by 3 bases and J by 5 bases, with 9 bases of the junction left unmatched. The CDR3 coding sequence is TGCAGCGTTGAGGGTACGGCAGGGGGCAACGAGCAGTACTTC. It is translated as CSVEGTAGGNEQYF.

This rearrangement joins TRBV20-1 to TRBJ2-5; 10 nucleotides agree with TRBD2. This CDR3 has 16 amino acids. The junction had 8 bases not matched to a gene; V was cut back by 3 bases and J by 1 base. Germline lookup yields CDR1 DFQATT and CDR2 SNEGSKA (reference sequence). The CDR3: CSASNRPSGSQETQYF. CDR3 coding DNA: TGCAGTGCTAGTAATCGGCCTAGCGGGAGCCAAGAGACCCAGTACTTC.

Ten or more counts support this clonotype. The chain links TRBV7-3 to TRBJ2-2, with 11 nucleotides matching TRBD2. Germline-derived CDR1 and CDR2 are SGHTA and FQGTGA. V lost 0 bases and J lost 0; bases outside the gene matches: 6. CDR3 length: 19 amino acids. DNA of the CDR3: TGTGCCAGCAGCTTAACGAGGCTAGCGGGAGGTTCGAACACCGGGGAGCTGTTTTTT. The encoded protein is CASSLTRLAGGSNTGELFF. The entire variable domain, with the rest obtained from reference TRBV7-3 and TRBJ2-2, is as follows: GAGVSQTPSNKVTEKGKYVELRCDPISGHTALYWYRQSLGQGPEFLIYFQGTGAADDSGLPNDRFFAVRPEGSVSTLKIQRTERGDSAVYLCASSLTRLAGGSNTGELFFGEGSRLTVL.

There are many counts of this clonotype. The chain carries TRBV5-8 and TRBJ2-1; tentative D call: TRBD2 (7 bases). The V gene's germline CDR1 is SGHTS and CDR2 YDEGEE. The CDR3 spans 16 residues. The V end lost 3 bases, the J end lost 6 bases, and 19 bases lay between the germline ends. The CDR3 here is CASSWEAGARPNEQFF. CDR3 nucleotides: TGTGCCAGCAGCTGGGAGGCGGGGGCACGTCCCAATGAGCAGTTCTTC.

This clonotype has only a few counts. Its ends do not fully match the called genes, so a read error is possible. The chain joins TRBV4-1 to TRBJ2-2; the match to TRBD2 covers 13 bases. Per germline, CDR1 MGHRA and CDR2 YSYEKL. This CDR3 contains 16 residues. The CDR3: CASSRTSGRDTGGLFF. The CDR3 DNA sequence: TGCGCCAGCAGCCGAACTAGCGGGAGGGACACCGGGGGGCTGTTTTTT.

This clonotype was detected only a few times. Germline and junction disagree at one end, which may indicate a read error. The chain employs TRBV28 and TRBJ2-7, with D unclear. CDR1 MDHEN and CDR2 SYDVKM come from the germline V gene. This CDR3 region has 14 residues. The CDR3 bases are TGTACCAGCAGTTTAGGTGGTCCTCCCGGCGAGCAGTACTTC. Encoded protein: CTSSLGGPPGEQYF.

This clonotype was recorded many times. The rearrangement joins TRBV3-1 to TRBJ2-4; the D gene is possibly TRBD1 (5 bases). The length of the CDR3 is 15 residues. V was cut by 0 bases and J by 6 bases, with 12 bases left in between. Per germline, CDR1 LGHDT and CDR2 YNNKEL (reference sequence). The CDR3 bases are TGTGCCAGCAGCCAAGATCCCCAGGGTGTAAACATTCAGTACTTC. It codes for CASSQDPQGVNIQYF.

The chain joins TRBV20-1 to TRBJ2-5, with TRBD2 matching over 10 bases. V gave up 4 bases and J gave up 3 bases; unmatched junction bases: 11. Germline CDR1 DFQATT, CDR2 SNEGSKA (reference sequence). The CDR3 covers 16 residues. CDR3 loop: CSATGTSERREETQYF. DNA for the CDR3: TGCAGTGCTACCGGGACTAGCGAACGGAGGGAAGAGACCCAGTACTTC.

A remark on this clonotype: A read error may be the cause here, since a much bigger clone is one base away. The chain is built from TRBV2 and TRBJ1-1; TRBD1 is a possible D gene (5 bases). Germline CDR1 reads SNHLY; CDR2 reads FYNNEI. This CDR3 contains 13 residues. V lost 4 bases and J lost 5, with 11 bases in between. The CDR3 loop reads CASSVDMGTEAFF. In DNA form, the CDR3 reads TGTGCCAGCAGTGTGGACATGGGAACTGAAGCTTTCTTT.

For this clonotype: The junction differs from germline at one of its ends, possibly a read error. The chain employs TRBV6-1 and TRBJ2-7; D is perhaps TRBD2 (5 bases). The CDR3 runs 11 residues. Germline CDR1 and CDR2: MNHNS and SASEGT. In nucleotides, the CDR3 is TGTGCCGGCAGCGGTACTCTCGAGCAGTACTTC. Protein sequence: CAGSGTLEQYF.

This clonotype was found many times. The chain recombines TRBV2 with TRBJ2-7, with 8 bases identical to TRBD2. Trimming took 5 bases from V and 2 from J; bases not matched to a gene: 5. CDR3 length equals 14 residues. CDR1 SNHLY and CDR2 FYNNEI come from the germline V gene. CDR3 amino acids: CASSPRGGTYEQYF. DNA for the CDR3: TGTGCCAGCAGTCCTCGGGGGGGGACCTACGAGCAGTACTTC.

This clonotype showed up many times. This chain uses TRBV28 with TRBJ2-7; TRBD2 matches 12 bases. V lost 5 bases to trimming and J lost 5 bases; unmatched junction nucleotides: 10. Germline CDR1 is MDHEN and CDR2 is SYDVKM. The CDR3 is 16 residues long. The CDR3 loop reads CASSPSPTSGSNEQYF. CDR3 DNA: TGTGCCAGCAGTCCCTCCCCGACTAGCGGGAGCAACGAGCAGTACTTC.

The table lists this clonotype with many counts. The genes are TRBV11-2 and TRBJ2-1, with 8 positions matching TRBD2. The CDR3 contains 16 residues. In germline, CDR1 is SGHAT, CDR2 FQNNGV. V was clipped by 1 base and J by 5 bases; unmatched bases: 7. DNA of the CDR3: TGTGCCAGCAGCTTAGTGGGACTAGGTCAGGACAATGAGCAGTTCTTC. This encodes CASSLVGLGQDNEQFF. Combining the CDR3 with reference TRBV11-2 and TRBJ2-1 gives the whole variable domain EAGVAQSPRYKIIEKRQSVAFWCNPISGHATLYWYQQILGQGPKLLIQFQNNGVVDDSQLPKDRFSAERLKGVDSTLKIQPAKLEDSAVYLCASSLVGLGQDNEQFFGPGTRLTVL.

As regards this clonotype: Germline and junction disagree at one end, which may indicate a read error. The chain recombines TRBV4-1 with TRBJ2-7, with a possible D match to TRBD2 (5 bases). The CDR3 totals 17 residues. Looked up from germline, CDR1 is MGHRA and CDR2 is YSYEKL. The CDR3 DNA is TGCGCCAGCAGCCAAGCACTCCCGGGCGGGCCACCGTACGAGCAGCACTTC. Protein product: CASSQALPGGPPYEQHF.

At least ten counts were recorded for this clonotype. The CDR3: CASSGGGDTQYF. In nucleotides, the CDR3 is TGTGCCAGCAGTGGCGGGGGAGATACGCAGTATTTT. J is TRBJ2-3 and V is TRBV2, with 7 positions matching TRBD2. CDR1 and CDR2 (germline): SNHLY, FYNNEI. The CDR3 has 12 residues. V was clipped by 4 bases and J by 5 bases; unmatched bases: 0. Filled out from reference TRBV2 and TRBJ2-3, the complete variable domain reads EPEVTQTPSHQVTQMGQEVILRCVPISNHLYFYWYRQILGQKVEFLVSFYNNEISEKSEIFDDQFSVERPDGSNFTLKIRSTKLEDSAMYFCASSGGGDTQYFGPGTRLTVL.

This clonotype was counted at least ten times. The chain couples TRBV12-3 or TRBV12-4 to TRBJ2-5; D may match TRBD1 or TRBD2 (5 bases each). Between the trimmed V and J ends, which lost 6 bases and 3 bases, there was a span of 11 bases. The CDR3 has 13 residues. The CDR3 region has the DNA TGTGCCAGCAGCTGGGACCTCGAAGAGACCCAGTACTTC. Protein sequence: CASSWDLEETQYF.

A few counts support this clonotype. One junction end disagrees with the germline gene, perhaps due to a read error. The chain recombines TRBV12-3 or TRBV12-4 with TRBJ2-7, with D possibly being TRBD2 (6 bases). There are 14 residues in the CDR3. The chain's CDR3 is CASSLSGTSSEQHF. The CDR3 DNA sequence: TGTGCCAGCAGTTTATCAGGGACTTCCTCCGAGCAGCACTTC.

This clonotype occurred many times. The chain links TRBV3-1 to TRBJ2-7; 10 positions agree with TRBD1. The CDR3 extends over 15 amino acids. CDR1 LGHDT and CDR2 YNNKEL come from the germline V gene (reference sequence). With 0 bases clipped from V and 5 bases from J, the junction kept 4 bases outside the gene matches. The CDR3 coding sequence is TGTGCCAGCAGCCAAGAGGGGACAGGGGTCAACGAGCAGTACTTC. This translates into CASSQEGTGVNEQYF.

The chain couples TRBV20-1 to TRBJ2-7; tentatively, D is TRBD1 or TRBD2 (5 bases each). CDR3 size: 12 residues. Per germline, CDR1 DFQATT and CDR2 SNEGSKA (reference sequence). V was trimmed by 4 bases and J by 4 bases, leaving 11 bases between them. The CDR3 DNA follows: TGCAGTGCTACAGGGACCATATACGAGCAGTACTTC. Translated: CSATGTIYEQYF.

This clonotype was counted many times. This chain links TRBV29-1 with TRBJ2-2; D is perhaps TRBD1 or TRBD2 (5 bases each). The CDR3 length is 13 residues. The V end was cut by 7 bases, the J end by 6 bases, with 15 bases between. Germline V gene lookup returns CDR1 SQVTM and CDR2 ANQGSEA. The CDR3 reads CSATGGSPGELFF. The DNA of the CDR3 is TGCAGCGCTACTGGGGGTTCTCCCGGGGAGCTGTTTTTT.

In regard to this clonotype: This may come from a read error, since a much larger clone is one base off. V is TRBV7-8 and J is TRBJ2-2; D is possibly TRBD2 (5 bases). This CDR3 is 16 amino acids long. The germline V gene encodes CDR1 SGHVS and CDR2 FQNEAQ. V was pared by 7 bases and J by 7 bases, with 22 bases between. In DNA, the CDR3 is TGTGCCAGCATCTTTTTCTTGGGGAGTTGGGACGGGGAGCTGTTTTTT. Translation: CASIFFLGSWDGELFF.

Concerning this clonotype itself: Given the absence of the conserved phenylalanine or tryptophan at the CDR3 end, a read error is likely. The gene calls are TRBV7-6 and TRBJ1-4; D gene ambiguous. The germline V and J ends were trimmed by 5 bases and 5 bases, with 15 bases remaining between them. Germline V gene sequence: CDR1 SGHVS, CDR2 FNYEAQ. The CDR3 loop spans 15 amino acids. CDR3 region: CASSPRPSKNEKLFL. For the CDR3, the DNA is TGTGCCAGCAGCCCCCGACCATCCAAAAATGAAAAACTGTTTCTT.

This clonotype was recorded at least ten times. The chain uses TRBV3-1 and TRBJ2-1, with 10 bases matching TRBD1. Unmatched junction bases numbered 9, after V lost 0 bases and J lost 7 bases. This CDR3 spans 17 amino acids. From germline, CDR1 is LGHDT and CDR2 YNNKEL (reference sequence). The CDR3 DNA sequence: TGTGCCAGCAGCCAAGATGGAGGACAGGGGGGTCTTAATGAGCAGTTCTTC. Its translation is CASSQDGGQGGLNEQFF.